These 16 T cell receptor beta chains were sequenced from one sample in a study of blood T cell repertoires in COVID-19. Measured with immunoSEQ multiplex PCR; TCRdb has only the in-frame clones, and not every one. The data contain about 100,000 clones, 90% of them singletons. The sequencing input was peripheral blood. These TCRs come from a human donor with active COVID-19. The donor label of this sample is uncertain.

The chain carries TRBV14 and TRBJ1-2; 8 bases agree with TRBD1. Germline CDR1 reads SGHDN; CDR2 reads FVKESK. Trimming cost V 2 bases and J 6 bases; bases outside gene matches: 8. This CDR3 has 15 amino acids. The CDR3 bases are TGTGCCAGCAGCCAACGGCACAGGGGGGTTGATGGCTACACCTTC. The encoded protein is CASSQRHRGVDGYTF.

This chain uses TRBV24-1 with TRBJ1-2; tentative D call: TRBD1 (5 bases). V gave up 6 bases and J gave up 8 bases, with 15 bases separating them. Per germline, CDR1 KGHDR and CDR2 SFDVKD. This CDR3 is 13 amino acids long. CDR3: CATSTDSLGGYTF. In DNA form, the CDR3 reads TGTGCCACCAGTACAGACAGCCTCGGGGGCTACACCTTC.

The chain joins TRBV6-2 or TRBV6-3 to TRBJ2-7; D is uncertain. Germline-derived CDR1 and CDR2 are MNHEY and SVGEGT. The V gene lost 6 bases and the J gene lost 7 bases, with 10 bases spanning the gap. The CDR3 sequence is 11 residues long. The CDR3 loop reads CASSTAREQYF. The CDR3 nucleotides are TGTGCCAGCAGCACCGCCCGGGAGCAGTACTTC.

The chain links TRBV24-1 to TRBJ2-1; 12 bases are a match to TRBD2. J lost 4 bases, V lost 2 bases, and 5 bases had no gene match. CDR1 and CDR2 from the germline V gene are KGHDR and SFDVKD. The CDR3 spans 17 residues. The CDR3 DNA reads as TGTGCCACCAGTGATTCAGTTCTAGCGGGGGGGTACAATGAGCAGTTCTTC. It codes for CATSDSVLAGGYNEQFF.

The chain has TRBV7-3 and TRBJ2-3, with D possibly matching TRBD1 (5 bases). This CDR3 spans 12 amino acids. From germline, CDR1 is SGHTA and CDR2 FQGTGA. Trimming pared 5 bases from V and 6 bases from J, leaving 9 bases between. CDR3 sequence (DNA): TGTGCCAGCAGCCTAGGGGCGGATACGCAGTATTTT. As protein: CASSLGADTQYF.

V is TRBV6-4 and J is TRBJ2-1, with a tentative D call TRBD1 (5 bases). The CDR3 consists of 15 residues. Trimming pared 4 bases from V and 5 bases from J, leaving 15 bases between. CDR1 is MRHNA and CDR2 is SNTAGT in the germline V gene. CDR3: CASSVSQGDHNEQFF. CDR3 nucleotide sequence: TGTGCCAGCAGTGTGAGCCAGGGCGATCACAATGAGCAGTTCTTC.

The J gene is TRBJ2-7, the V gene TRBV5-5; D may be TRBD2 (5 bases). Germline CDR1 reads SGHKS; CDR2 reads YYEKEE (reference sequence). The V end was cut by 4 bases, the J end by 6 bases, with 23 bases between. This CDR3 is built from 16 residues. In nucleotides, the CDR3 is TGTGCCAGCAGCCCCCGATCGGACTTCGATACGCCCGAGCAGTACTTC. Translation: CASSPRSDFDTPEQYF.

The chain is built from TRBV7-9 and TRBJ1-1, with unresolved D. Trimming removed 5 bases at V and 1 base at J, with 11 bases between. This CDR3 spans 14 amino acids. Germline V gene lookup returns CDR1 SEHNR and CDR2 FQNEAQ (reference sequence). As DNA, the CDR3 is TGTGCCAGCAGCACCACCGAGAGGAACACTGAAGCTTTCTTT. This translates into CASSTTERNTEAFF.

The chain recombines TRBV28 with TRBJ2-1; no clear D. Germline V lookup: CDR1 MDHEN, CDR2 SYDVKM. Trimming took off 2 bases at V and 12 bases at J, with 17 bases between the two ends. The CDR3 has 14 residues. CDR3 in amino acids: CASSLITNSLGQFF. The CDR3 DNA reads TGTGCCAGCAGTTTAATAACGAACAGTCTTGGGCAGTTCTTC.

V and J are TRBV5-4 and TRBJ2-7; tentative D call: TRBD1 (6 bases). Germline loops: CDR1 SGHNT, CDR2 YYREEE (reference sequence). Trimming took 4 bases from V and 1 from J, leaving 12 bases between them. The CDR3 length is 14 residues. The DNA of the CDR3 is TGTGCCAGCAGCGGGGGCAGGGGTTCCTACGAGCAGTACTTC. This sequence encodes CASSGGRGSYEQYF.

This clone was picked up one time. The chain couples TRBV19 to TRBJ2-7; 9 nucleotides align to TRBD1. J gave up 6 bases and V 1 base, and 7 bases lay outside the gene matches. Per the germline V gene, CDR1 is LNHDA and CDR2 is SQIVND (reference sequence). CDR3 length equals 15 residues. Written as DNA, the CDR3 is TGTGCCAGTAGTATAGTTGGGACAGGGCCAAGCGAGCAGTACTTC. It translates to CASSIVGTGPSEQYF.

This clone showed up just once. V and J are TRBV6-1 and TRBJ1-2; D ambiguous. Germline loops: CDR1 MNHNS, CDR2 SASEGT. The ends were cut back, 3 bases at V and 0 bases at J, with 8 bases in the middle. This CDR3 is built from 14 residues. The DNA for the CDR3 is TGTGCCAGCAGTGAGATAGTACCTAACTATGGCTACACCTTC. This gives the protein CASSEIVPNYGYTF.

The chain has TRBV10-3 and TRBJ2-1, with 8 nucleotides matching TRBD2. Germline V gives CDR1 ENHRY, CDR2 SYGVKD. V lost 7 bases, J lost 7 bases, and 12 bases stayed unmatched. There are 15 residues in the CDR3. The CDR3 nucleotides read TGTGCCATCAAGAGTTACGGGGGGGCGGTTAATGAGCAGTTCTTC. This sequence encodes CAIKSYGGAVNEQFF.

This clone is a singleton in its sample. The gene calls are TRBV7-9 and TRBJ2-1; D is uncertain. Germline-derived CDR1 and CDR2 are SEHNR and FQNEAQ (reference sequence). Trimming shortened V by 4 bases and J by 3 bases, and 16 bases separated the two germline ends. The CDR3 length is 16 residues. The CDR3 DNA follows: TGTGCCAGCAGCTCGATAGCCAGAGGAAACTACAATGAGCAGTTCTTC. It specifies CASSSIARGNYNEQFF.

J is TRBJ2-1 and V is TRBV28; a possible D gene is TRBD1 (5 bases). V lost 5 bases to trimming and J lost 15 bases, with 17 bases between them. Germline V CDR1 and CDR2: MDHEN, SYDVKM. The CDR3 runs to 12 residues. In DNA form, the CDR3 reads TGTGCCAGCAGTCCTGGGGCGTTAAAGGGGTTCTTC. It translates to CASSPGALKGFF.

This sequence joins TRBV28 and TRBJ1-6; D perhaps matches TRBD1 (5 bases). The CDR3 spans 17 residues. Germline V lookup: CDR1 MDHEN, CDR2 SYDVKM. Trimming removed 4 bases at V and 0 bases at J, with 13 bases between. The CDR3: CASSSGTSSSYNSPLHF. CDR3 DNA: TGTGCCAGCAGTTCAGGGACTTCGAGCTCCTATAATTCACCCCTCCACTTT. Using reference TRBV28 and TRBJ1-6 for the parts outside the CDR3, the full variable domain is DVKVTQSSRYLVKRTGEKVFLECVQDMDHENMFWYRQDPGLGLRLIYFSYDVKMKEKGDIPEGYSVSREKKERFSLILESASTNQTSMYLCASSSGTSSSYNSPLHFGNGTRLTVT.